A selection of T cell receptor beta chains follows, all from one sample in a study of cytomegalovirus exposure and HLA in healthy donors. Sequencing was performed with immunoSEQ multiplex PCR; in TCRdb, only in-frame clones are kept and a portion is missing. The sample yields 180,000 or so clones, about 72% seen once. The sample taken for sequencing was PBMCs. The origin of the receptors is a human donor in good health. The CDR3 runs from the conserved cysteine through the conserved F or W. A D gene is named only where the DNA matches it firmly. Size tells how often a clone was seen (once, few, many) or the class of an expanded clone, and some rows leave it out.

V	size	D	J	CDR3	DNA
TRBV18	-	TRBD2	TRBJ2-7	CASSPATSGEEYF	TGTGCCAGCTCCCCAGCTACCAGCGGGGAAGAGTACTTC
TRBV6-5	-	-	TRBJ2-5	CASSSPGLMGETQYF	TGTGCCAGCAGTTCCCCCGGACTCATGGGGGAGACCCAGTACTTC
TRBV5-1	few	TRBD1	TRBJ1-2	CASSLNARGRNGYTF	TGCGCCAGCAGCTTGAACGCAAGGGGGCGGAATGGCTACACCTTC
TRBV7-2	-	TRBD1	TRBJ2-7	CASSLVGQASYEQYF	TGTGCCAGCAGCTTAGTCGGACAGGCCTCCTACGAGCAGTACTTC
TRBV7-2	-	-	TRBJ2-7	CASSLAWPTVRGTYEQYF	TGTGCCAGCAGCTTAGCGTGGCCTACTGTTAGGGGCACCTACGAGCAGTACTTC
TRBV27	few	TRBD2	TRBJ2-1	CASKDSGGNNEQFF	TGTGCCAGCAAAGACAGCGGGGGCAACAATGAGCAGTTCTTC
TRBV15	-	TRBD1	TRBJ2-1	CATSRAGTGDDEQFF	TGTGCCACCAGCAGAGCGGGGACAGGGGATGATGAGCAGTTCTTC
TRBV6-1	few	-	TRBJ2-2	CASRPGHNTGELFF	TGTGCCAGCAGGCCCGGACACAACACCGGGGAGCTGTTTTTT
TRBV5-1	-	-	TRBJ1-1	CASSLGAAVEAFF	TGCGCCAGCAGCTTGGGGGCAGCGGTCGAAGCTTTCTTT
TRBV7-3	-	-	TRBJ1-5	CASSWERDQPQHF	TGTGCCAGCAGCTGGGAGCGGGATCAGCCCCAGCATTTT
TRBV9	-	-	TRBJ2-2	CASSTYSNTGELFF	TGTGCCAGCAGCACCTACTCGAACACCGGGGAGCTGTTTTTT
TRBV9	-	TRBD2	TRBJ2-3	CASSVGGGYTDTQYF	TGTGCCAGCAGCGTAGGGGGGGGATACACAGATACGCAGTATTTT
TRBV4-3	-	TRBD2	TRBJ2-3	CASSQEAGGPADTQYF	TGCGCCAGCAGCCAAGAAGCGGGGGGGCCCGCAGATACGCAGTATTTT
TRBV21-1	-	-	TRBJ1-2	CASSKRGRDRPWVFPGYTF	TGTGCCAGCAGCAAGAGGGGTCGGGACAGGCCTTGGGTTTTCCCTGGCTACACCTTC
TRBV6-1	-	-	TRBJ2-1	CASAGRLVIDEQFF	TGTGCCTCAGCAGGGAGGCTAGTTATCGATGAGCAGTTCTTC
TRBV27	-	-	TRBJ1-4	CASSLSWGGREKLFF	TGTGCCAGCAGTTTATCCTGGGGGGGGAGGGAAAAACTGTTTTTT
TRBV4-1	-	-	TRBJ1-5	CASSQVWPSNQPQHF	TGCGCCAGCAGCCAAGTATGGCCGTCCAATCAGCCCCAGCATTTT
TRBV6-1	-	-	TRBJ1-2	CASGDSLGGGYTF	TGTGCCAGCGGCGACAGTTTGGGCGGTGGCTACACCTTC
TRBV9	-	-	TRBJ1-5	CASSPGGGRNQPQHF	TGTGCCAGCAGCCCCGGGGGGGGGAGAAATCAGCCCCAGCATTTT
TRBV5-5	-	TRBD2	TRBJ2-1	CASSGVVAGRAYNEQFF	TGTGCCAGCAGCGGGGTGGTAGCGGGAAGAGCGTACAATGAGCAGTTCTTC
TRBV30	-	TRBD2	TRBJ2-1	CAWSTGGWNEQFF	TGTGCCTGGAGTACGGGGGGGTGGAATGAGCAGTTCTTC
TRBV11-2	-	-	TRBJ2-7	CASSLGIGPLSGEQYF	TGTGCCAGCAGCTTAGGAATCGGGCCACTAAGCGGCGAGCAGTACTTC
TRBV27	-	-	TRBJ2-7	CASRLGRGSEQYF	TGTGCCAGCAGGCTCGGAAGGGGGTCCGAGCAGTACTTC